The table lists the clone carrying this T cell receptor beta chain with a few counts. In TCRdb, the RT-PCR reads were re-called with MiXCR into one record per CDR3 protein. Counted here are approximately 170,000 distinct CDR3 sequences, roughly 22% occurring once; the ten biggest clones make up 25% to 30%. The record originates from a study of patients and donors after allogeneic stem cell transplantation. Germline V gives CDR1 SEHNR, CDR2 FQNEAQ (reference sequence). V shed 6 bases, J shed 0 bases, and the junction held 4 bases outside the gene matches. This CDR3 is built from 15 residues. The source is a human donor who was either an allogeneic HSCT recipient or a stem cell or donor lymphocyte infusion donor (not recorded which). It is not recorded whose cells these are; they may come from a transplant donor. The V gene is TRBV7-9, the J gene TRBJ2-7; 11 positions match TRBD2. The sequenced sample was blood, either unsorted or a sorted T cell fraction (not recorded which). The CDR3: CASSSGLAVSYEQYF. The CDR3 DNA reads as TGTGCCAGCAGTTCGGGACTAGCGGTCTCCTACGAGCAGTACTTC.